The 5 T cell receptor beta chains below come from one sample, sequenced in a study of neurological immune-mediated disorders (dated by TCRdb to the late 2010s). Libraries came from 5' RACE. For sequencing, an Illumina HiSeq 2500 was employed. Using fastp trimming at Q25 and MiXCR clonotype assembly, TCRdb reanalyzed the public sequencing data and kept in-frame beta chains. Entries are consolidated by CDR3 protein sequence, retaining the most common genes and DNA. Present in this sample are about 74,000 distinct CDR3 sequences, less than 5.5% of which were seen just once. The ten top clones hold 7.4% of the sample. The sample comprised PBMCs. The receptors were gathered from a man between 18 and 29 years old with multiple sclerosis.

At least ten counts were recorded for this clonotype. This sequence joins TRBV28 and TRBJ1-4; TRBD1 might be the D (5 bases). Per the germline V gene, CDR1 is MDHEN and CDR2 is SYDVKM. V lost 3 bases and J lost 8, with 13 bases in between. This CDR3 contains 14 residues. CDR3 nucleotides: TGTGCCAGCAGTTTTTATATGGGGCGGGAAAAACTGTTTTTT. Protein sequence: CASSFYMGREKLFF.

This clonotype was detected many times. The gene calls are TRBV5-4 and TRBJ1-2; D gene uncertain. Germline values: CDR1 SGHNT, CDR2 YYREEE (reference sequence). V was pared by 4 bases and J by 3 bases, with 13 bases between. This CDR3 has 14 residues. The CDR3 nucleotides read TGTGCCAGCAGCAGAACCCTCGGGGACTATGGCTACACCTTC. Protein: CASSRTLGDYGYTF.

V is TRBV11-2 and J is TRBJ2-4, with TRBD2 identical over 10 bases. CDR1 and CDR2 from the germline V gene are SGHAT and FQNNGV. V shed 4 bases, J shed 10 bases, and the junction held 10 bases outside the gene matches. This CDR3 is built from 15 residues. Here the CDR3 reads CASSSRVAGGKIQYF. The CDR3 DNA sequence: TGTGCCAGCAGCTCGCGCGTAGCGGGGGGAAAAATTCAGTACTTC.

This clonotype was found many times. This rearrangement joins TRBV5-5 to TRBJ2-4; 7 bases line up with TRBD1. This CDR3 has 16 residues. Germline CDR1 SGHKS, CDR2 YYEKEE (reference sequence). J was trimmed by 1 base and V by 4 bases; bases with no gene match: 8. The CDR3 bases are TGTGCCAGCAGCCCTACAGGGGCAGGGGCCAAAAACATTCAGTACTTC. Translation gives CASSPTGAGAKNIQYF. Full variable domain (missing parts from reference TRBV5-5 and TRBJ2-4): DAGVTQSPTHLIKTRGQQVTLRCSPISGHKSVSWYQQVLGQGPQFIFQYYEKEERGRGNFPDRFSARQFPNYSSELNVNALLLGDSALYLCASSPTGAGAKNIQYFGAGTRLSVL.

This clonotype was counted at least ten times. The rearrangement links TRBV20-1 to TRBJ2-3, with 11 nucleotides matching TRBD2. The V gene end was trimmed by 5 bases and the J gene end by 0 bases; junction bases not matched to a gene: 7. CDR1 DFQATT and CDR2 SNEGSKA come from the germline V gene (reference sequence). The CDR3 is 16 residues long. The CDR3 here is CSASGTSGFSTDTQYF. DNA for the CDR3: TGCAGTGCTTCCGGGACTAGCGGCTTCAGCACAGATACGCAGTATTTT.